These 2 T cell receptor beta chains originate from one sample sequenced in a study of blood T cell repertoires in COVID-19 (TCRdb year 2020). The method was the immunoSEQ multiplex PCR assay. This is the immuneACCESS table as TCRdb keeps it, with only in-frame sequences that have V and J called. A part of the clones is gone; compared with another copy, unresolved V genes explain less than half, and the rest is unexplained. Across this sample there are hundreds of thousands of clones, with about four fifths seen only once. Of the sample, around 8.9% is held by the ten largest clones. Sequenced material: peripheral blood. These TCRs come from an elderly man with acute or convalescent COVID-19.

The chain recombines TRBV7-9 with TRBJ2-1, with 14 bases lining up with TRBD2. The V and J ends lost 5 bases and 7 bases, in that order; junction bases with no gene match: 7. There are 16 residues in the CDR3. CDR1 and CDR2 (germline): SEHNR, FQNEAQ (reference sequence). CDR3 sequence (DNA): TGTGCCAGCAGCCCACGACTAGCGGGAGGGCCGAATGAGCAGTTCTTC. It codes for CASSPRLAGGPNEQFF.

The V and J genes are TRBV15 and TRBJ2-2; possible D gene TRBD1, 6 bases. Germline values: CDR1 LNHNV, CDR2 YYDKDF (reference sequence). The CDR3 contains 14 residues. Trimming removed 4 bases at V and 6 bases at J, with 12 bases between. The CDR3 nucleotides read TGTGCCACCAGCACCTCAGGGGCAGCCGGGGAGCTGTTTTTT. This translates into CATSTSGAAGELFF.